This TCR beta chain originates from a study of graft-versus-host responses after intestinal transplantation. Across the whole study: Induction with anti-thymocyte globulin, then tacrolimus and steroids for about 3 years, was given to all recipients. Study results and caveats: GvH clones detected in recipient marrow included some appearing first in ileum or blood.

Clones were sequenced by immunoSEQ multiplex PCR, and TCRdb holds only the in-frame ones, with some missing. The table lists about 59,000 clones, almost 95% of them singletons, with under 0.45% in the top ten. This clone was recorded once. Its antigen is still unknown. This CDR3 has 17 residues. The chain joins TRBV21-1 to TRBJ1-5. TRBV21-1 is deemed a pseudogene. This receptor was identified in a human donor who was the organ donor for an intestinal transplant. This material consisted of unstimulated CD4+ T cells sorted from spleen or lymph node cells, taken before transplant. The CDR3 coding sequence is TGTGCCAGCAGCCTTGAATTGCTACATTGGCATCATCAGCCCCAGCATTTT. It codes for CASSLELLHWHHQPQHF.